Listed here are 9 T cell receptor beta chains from one sample, sequenced in a study of molecular identifiers for immune sequencing clone quantification. TCRdb reprocessed the PCR reads via MiXCR and lists one record per CDR3 protein. The repertoire holds about 630,000 distinct CDR3 sequences, about 25% seen once, with about 0.73% in the top ten. What was sequenced was naive CD8+ T cells from blood, with Jurkat cell RNA spiked in. The subset: FACS-sorted CD8+CD4-CCR7+CD45RA+ naive T cells. The receptors were sampled from a human donor in good health. Some libraries in this study had Jurkat cell RNA spiked in.

This clonotype appeared many times. This chain uses TRBV23-1 with TRBJ2-2; 9 bases are shared with TRBD2. TRBV23-1 is an open reading frame whose function is uncertain. The junction had 11 bases not matched to a gene; V was cut back by 0 bases and J by 6 bases. The CDR3 is made up of 18 amino acids. CDR3 sequence reads: CASSQSSLAGLRAGELFF. The CDR3 region has the DNA TGCGCCAGCAGTCAATCGTCCCTAGCGGGATTGCGAGCCGGGGAGCTGTTTTTT.

This clonotype was detected ten times or more. V is TRBV4-1 and J is TRBJ2-7; possible D gene TRBD1, 6 bases. Germline CDR1 reads MGHRA; CDR2 reads YSYEKL. The CDR3 totals 16 residues. Trimming took 1 base from V and 4 from J, leaving 17 bases between them. The CDR3 coding sequence is TGCGCCAGCAGCCAAGTCGAGACAGGCGAAATTTACGAGCAGTACTTC. This translates into CASSQVETGEIYEQYF.

This clonotype has ten or more counts. CDR3 amino acids: CASGYQGSGANVLTF. Here the CDR3 DNA reads TGCGCCAGCGGGTATCAGGGGTCCGGGGCCAACGTCCTGACTTTC. This rearrangement joins TRBV4-3 to TRBJ2-6; the D gene is possibly TRBD1 (6 bases). The CDR3 is made up of 15 amino acids. Trimming shortened V by 8 bases and J by 4 bases, and 15 bases separated the two germline ends. Germline V CDR1 and CDR2: LGHNA, YSLEER.

The gene calls are TRBV19 and TRBJ1-5; 9 bases agree with TRBD1. Trimming cost V 6 bases and J 3 bases; bases outside gene matches: 6. The CDR3 runs to 15 residues. Germline V CDR1 and CDR2: LNHDA, SQIVND (reference sequence). In DNA form, the CDR3 reads TGTGCCAGTAGCTGGGACAGGGAGGACAATCAGCCCCAGCATTTT. Its translation is CASSWDREDNQPQHF.

In its sample, this clonotype was seen many times. The chain has TRBV29-1 and TRBJ1-1, with D possibly matching TRBD1 (5 bases). Germline CDR1 reads SQVTM; CDR2 reads ANQGSEA. The CDR3 extends over 11 amino acids. The V end was cut by 4 bases, the J end by 8 bases, with 11 bases between. The CDR3 region is CSVGGVREAFF. CDR3 coding DNA: TGCAGCGTTGGGGGGGTCCGCGAAGCTTTCTTT.

Concerning this clonotype itself: A much larger clone sits a single nucleotide away, making a read error possible. The chain employs TRBV7-2 and TRBJ2-7; D is ambiguous. Germline CDR1 is SGHTA and CDR2 is FQGNSA. This CDR3 region has 14 residues. The CDR3 here is CASSLATSSYERYF. CDR3 bases: TGTGCCAGCAGCTTAGCTACGAGCTCCTACGAGCGGTACTTC.

This clonotype was observed many times. CDR3 sequence (DNA): TGTGCCAGCAGCTCCGGGACAAGCAGTTCCCATGAAAAACTGTTTTTT. Protein sequence: CASSSGTSSSHEKLFF. The genes are TRBV7-9 and TRBJ1-4; D is perhaps TRBD1 (6 bases). Germline V CDR1 and CDR2: SEHNR, FQNEAQ (reference sequence). V shed 4 bases and J shed 6 bases, with 18 bases lying between them. This CDR3 has 16 amino acids.

As regards this clonotype: A much larger clone lies one base from this, so it may be a read error. This rearrangement joins TRBV29-1 to TRBJ2-2; 7 bases match TRBD1. Germline lookup yields CDR1 SQVTM and CDR2 ANQGSEA. Trimming removed 6 bases from V and 2 bases from J; junction bases left unmatched: 9. The CDR3 is made up of 15 amino acids. CDR3 sequence reads: CSVARQGVNTGELFF. As DNA, the CDR3 is TGCAGCGTCGCGCGGCAGGGGGTTAACACCGGGGAGCTGTTTTTT.

There are many counts of this clonotype. V is TRBV2 and J is TRBJ2-3; D is undetermined. The CDR3 has 15 amino acids. In germline, CDR1 is SNHLY, CDR2 FYNNEI. V gave up 0 bases and J gave up 2 bases, with 9 bases separating them. The CDR3 nucleotides read TGTGCCAGCAGTGAAGCGCTTTCCGACACAGATACGCAGTATTTT. It specifies CASSEALSDTDTQYF.